The 22 T cell receptor beta chains reported below all come from one sample, sequenced in a study of identical twins' blood T cells (dated by TCRdb to the early 2010s). Library preparation employed 5' RACE. Sequencing was performed on an Illumina Genome Analyzer IIx. The public reads were run again by TCRdb, first through fastp at Q25 and then through MiXCR, and only productive beta chains were kept. Every entry covers one CDR3 protein and lists the most common genes and DNA from its rows. The sample records hundreds of thousands of distinct CDR3 sequences, roughly 31% of which are singletons. More than 5.5% of the sample comes from the top ten. Source material: PBMCs. These receptors were obtained from a woman aged 18-55 years in good health.

The gene calls are TRBV7-6 and TRBJ2-2; no clear D gene. The CDR3 has 12 amino acids. The germline gives CDR1 SGHVS, CDR2 FNYEAQ. V was clipped by 8 bases and J by 4 bases, with 8 bases between them. CDR3 sequence reads: CASLAITGELFF. The DNA for the CDR3 is TGTGCCAGCTTGGCAATCACCGGGGAGCTGTTTTTT.

This clonotype has more than one count but fewer than ten. V is TRBV19 and J is TRBJ2-1, with TRBD1 identical over 10 bases. The CDR3 is 15 amino acids. Germline CDR1 LNHDA, CDR2 SQIVND (reference sequence). Trimming removed 2 bases from V and 6 bases from J; junction bases left unmatched: 4. CDR3 residues: CASSIIGQGGNEQFF. The CDR3 nucleotides read TGTGCCAGTAGTATAATAGGACAGGGGGGCAATGAGCAGTTCTTC.

CDR3 in amino acids: CASNITHRGWNQPQHF. The CDR3 DNA reads TGTGCCAGCAATATAACCCACAGGGGTTGGAATCAGCCCCAGCATTTT. The chain uses TRBV12-3 or TRBV12-4 and TRBJ1-5; 7 positions match TRBD1. The CDR3 contains 16 residues. The ends lost 7 bases at V and 4 bases at J; junction bases unmatched: 13.

The V call is TRBV7-8, the J call TRBJ2-5; D not certain. Germline V gene sequence: CDR1 SGHVS, CDR2 FQNEAQ. This CDR3 is built from 16 residues. The germline V and J ends were trimmed by 2 bases and 4 bases, with 17 bases remaining between them. As DNA, the CDR3 is TGTGCCAGCAGCTTACCCCGCCTTCCGGAAGGAGAGACCCAGTACTTC. The encoded protein is CASSLPRLPEGETQYF.

The sample holds a few counts of this clonotype. The chain recombines TRBV5-1 with TRBJ2-7, with D tentatively TRBD1 or TRBD2 (6 bases each). Trimming shortened V by 0 bases and J by 3 bases, and 10 bases separated the two germline ends. CDR1 and CDR2 from the germline V gene are SGHRS and YFSETQ. The CDR3 is 14 residues long. The CDR3 sequence is CASSLVGGGYEQYF. The CDR3 DNA reads TGCGCCAGCAGCTTGGTCGGAGGGGGCTACGAGCAGTACTTC.

The chain is built from TRBV20-1 and TRBJ2-3, with 10 bases fitting TRBD2. The CDR3 covers 13 residues. Germline values: CDR1 DFQATT, CDR2 SNEGSKA (reference sequence). V was clipped by 2 bases and J by 10 bases; unmatched bases: 6. The CDR3 nucleotides read TGCAGTGCTAGACTAGCGGGAGCCCCTCCGCAGTATTTT. This encodes CSARLAGAPPQYF.

Here the CDR3 DNA reads TGCAGCGTACGGACGAATTCCTACAATGAGCAGTTCTTC. Amino acid sequence: CSVRTNSYNEQFF. V and J are TRBV29-1 and TRBJ2-1; D gene unclear. Germline-derived CDR1 and CDR2 are SQVTM and ANQGSEA. The V end was cut by 6 bases, the J end by 1 base, with 10 bases between. The CDR3 loop spans 13 amino acids.

This clonotype was recorded at least ten times. The chain has TRBV6-2 or TRBV6-3 and TRBJ1-5; 7 bases fit TRBD1. CDR1 MNHEY and CDR2 SVGEGT come from the germline V gene. With V trimmed by 4 bases and J by 6 bases, 15 bases remained unmatched. The CDR3 covers 17 residues. This CDR3 is CASSFDNRGREFQPQHF. CDR3 nucleotides: TGTGCCAGCAGTTTTGATAACAGGGGCCGAGAATTTCAGCCCCAGCATTTT.

The V and J genes are TRBV5-1 and TRBJ1-5, with D unclear. CDR1 and CDR2 from the germline V gene are SGHRS and YFSETQ. The V end was cut by 2 bases, the J end by 2 bases, with 14 bases between. The CDR3 runs to 16 residues. CDR3: CASSFYPQNGNQPQHF. The CDR3 bases are TGCGCCAGCAGCTTCTATCCTCAGAATGGCAATCAGCCCCAGCATTTT.

This clonotype was picked up a small number of times. This rearrangement joins TRBV20-1 to TRBJ1-3, with 8 bases that match TRBD1. After removal of 1 base from V and 1 base from J, the junction contained 3 bases not matched to a gene. This CDR3 is built from 15 residues. Germline-derived CDR1 and CDR2 are DFQATT and SNEGSKA (reference sequence). The CDR3 DNA reads TGCAGTGCTAGAGCCACAGGGGGTTCTGGAAACACCATATATTTT. Its protein is CSARATGGSGNTIYF.

V gene TRBV4-3 combines with J gene TRBJ1-3; a weak D match, TRBD1 (5 bases). Germline-derived CDR1 and CDR2 are LGHNA and YSLEER. CDR3 length equals 16 residues. Trimming removed 1 base from V and 0 bases from J, with 10 bases in between. The chain's CDR3 is CASSQVRGNSGNTIYF. The DNA for the CDR3 is TGCGCCAGCAGCCAAGTGCGGGGGAACTCTGGAAACACCATATATTTT.

As concerns this clonotype: Being one base from a much bigger clone, this may be a read error. The CDR3 nucleotides are TGTGCCGGCAGTGACTCTGGGGTTGACATTCAGTACTTC. Protein: CAGSDSGVDIQYF. The chain couples TRBV2 to TRBJ2-4; no reliable D call. Germline V gene sequence: CDR1 SNHLY, CDR2 FYNNEI. This CDR3 spans 13 amino acids.

This clonotype has more than one count but fewer than ten. J is TRBJ2-7 and V is TRBV6-6; no clear D. The V end was cut by 2 bases, the J end by 3 bases, with 8 bases between. This CDR3 is 13 amino acids long. Looked up from germline, CDR1 is MNHNY and CDR2 is SVGAGI (reference sequence). CDR3 residues: CASSYGVVYEQYF. CDR3 DNA: TGTGCCAGCAGTTACGGGGTTGTCTACGAGCAGTACTTC.

The V and J genes are TRBV10-3 and TRBJ2-1; 8 nucleotides align to TRBD1. This CDR3 spans 15 amino acids. Germline assignment: CDR1 ENHRY and CDR2 SYGVKD. With 4 bases clipped from V and 1 base from J, the junction kept 3 bases outside the gene matches. This chain's CDR3 is CAISGTGGSYNEQFF. CDR3 nucleotides: TGTGCCATCAGTGGAACAGGGGGGTCCTACAATGAGCAGTTCTTC.

The rearrangement uses TRBV12-5 and TRBJ1-2; D gene uncertain. Looked up from germline, CDR1 is LGHNT and CDR2 is FRNRAP. V lost 1 base to trimming and J lost 7 bases, with 10 bases between them. This CDR3 is built from 13 residues. Written as DNA, the CDR3 is TGTGCTAGTGGTTTGGCCCCCCCCCCTGGCTACACCTTC. Translation gives CASGLAPPPGYTF.

The chain recombines TRBV6-6 with TRBJ1-3; D gene ambiguous. The CDR3 is 16 amino acids. V was shortened by 5 bases and J by 7 bases, with 21 bases between the two germline ends. Looked up from germline, CDR1 is MNHNY and CDR2 is SVGAGI (reference sequence). CDR3 sequence (DNA): TGTGCCAGCAGTAAGAGAGCAACGACCCTCAAGAACACCATATATTTT. Its protein product is CASSKRATTLKNTIYF.

The chain employs TRBV7-9 and TRBJ2-7, with 7 bases matching TRBD2. V lost 5 bases to trimming and J lost 4 bases; unmatched junction nucleotides: 11. The CDR3 extends over 15 amino acids. The V gene's germline CDR1 is SEHNR and CDR2 FQNEAQ (reference sequence). In DNA form, the CDR3 reads TGTGCCAGCAGCCCAATTAGGGAGGGTTGGTACGAGCAGTACTTC. Its protein is CASSPIREGWYEQYF.

This clonotype has just a few counts. The V and J genes are TRBV5-1 and TRBJ2-7; 9 positions agree with TRBD1. This CDR3 has 14 amino acids. V shed 5 bases, J shed 5 bases, and the junction held 8 bases outside the gene matches. Germline assignment: CDR1 SGHRS and CDR2 YFSETQ. Here the CDR3 reads CASSTGTGNNEQYF. The CDR3, as DNA: TGCGCCAGCAGTACCGGGACAGGGAACAACGAGCAGTACTTC.

This clonotype showed up many times. The chain recombines TRBV5-1 with TRBJ1-6; 7 nucleotides line up with TRBD1. Losses at the gene ends were 4 bases for V and 6 bases for J; bases not matched to a gene: 10. Looked up from germline, CDR1 is SGHRS and CDR2 is YFSETQ. The CDR3 covers 16 residues. CDR3 region: CASSPLIAGGNSPLHF. CDR3 coding DNA: TGCGCCAGCAGCCCCCTGATCGCAGGGGGTAATTCACCCCTCCACTTT.

J is TRBJ1-4 and V is TRBV9; no clear D gene. The CDR3 spans 15 residues. V was clipped by 0 bases and J by 0 bases, with 6 bases between them. Germline values: CDR1 SGDLS, CDR2 YYNGEE. This chain's CDR3 is CASSVGLSTNEKLFF. The DNA for the CDR3 is TGTGCCAGCAGCGTAGGACTTTCAACTAATGAAAAACTGTTTTTT.

The V and J genes are TRBV12-3 or TRBV12-4 and TRBJ1-4, with a weak D call TRBD1 (5 bases). The CDR3 contains 16 residues. V shed 6 bases and J shed 0 bases, with 14 bases lying between them. This CDR3 reads CASSLSTTATNEKLFF. In DNA, the CDR3 is TGTGCCAGCAGCCTCTCAACGACAGCAACTAATGAAAAACTGTTTTTT.

The rearrangement joins TRBV4-1 to TRBJ1-5, with 8 nucleotides matching TRBD1. The V gene end was trimmed by 1 base and the J gene end by 3 bases; junction bases not matched to a gene: 5. Germline values: CDR1 MGHRA, CDR2 YSYEKL. There are 16 residues in the CDR3. The CDR3 here is CASSQAWTGINQPQHF. The CDR3 bases are TGCGCCAGCAGCCAAGCTTGGACAGGGATCAATCAGCCCCAGCATTTT.